The present TCR beta chain was sequenced within a study of T cells expressing NK-cell markers. There are 13 residues in the CDR3. Germline V CDR1 and CDR2: DFQATT, SNEGSKA (reference sequence). TCRdb re-called the 5' RACE reads and shows each CDR3 protein once, DNA omitted. This table lists some 110,000 distinct CDR3 sequences. The TCR was taken from a woman aged 18-70 years in good health. This chain joins TRBV20-1 and TRBJ2-3; TCRdb's D call, TRBD1, is unchecked because there is no DNA. Sequencing was done on a sample of blood T cells: a sorted CD56 or NKG2C T cell subset, CD4+ or CD8+ T cells, or bulk PBMC T cells (not recorded which). CDR3 protein: CSVPGQTSGTQYF.